These 19 T cell receptor beta chains were all obtained from the same sample, sequenced in a study of CD8 T cells in ankylosing spondylitis. TCRdb re-called the 5' RACE reads with MiXCR, one entry per CDR3 protein. The table has 300,000 to 400,000 distinct CDR3 sequences, 9.5% to 13% seen once. Sequencing used blood, either unsorted or a sorted T cell fraction (not recorded which). The receptors come from a female donor with ankylosing spondylitis or in good health (not recorded which).

This clonotype was counted many times. The chain links TRBV6-1 to TRBJ1-2; no definite D call. Germline CDR1 reads MNHNS; CDR2 reads SASEGT. CDR3 length equals 13 residues. Trimming left V 2 bases short and J 6 bases short, with 10 bases between. The CDR3 protein is CASSERNVDGYTF. The CDR3 DNA reads as TGTGCCAGCAGTGAAAGGAACGTGGATGGCTACACCTTC.

The V gene is TRBV18, the J gene TRBJ2-3; no firm D call. V dropped 0 bases and J dropped 2 bases, with 6 bases sitting between them. The CDR3 has 14 amino acids. Germline V gene lookup returns CDR1 KGHSH and CDR2 LQKENI. In DNA, the CDR3 is TGTGCCAGCTCACCACCGACTCACACAGATACGCAGTATTTT. It encodes CASSPPTHTDTQYF.

This clonotype has just a few counts. The rearrangement links TRBV20-1 to TRBJ2-5, with D possibly TRBD1 on 5 matching bases. V lost 6 bases and J lost 7, with 12 bases in between. The CDR3 contains 11 residues. Germline V gene sequence: CDR1 DFQATT, CDR2 SNEGSKA (reference sequence). The CDR3: CSAPRVGTQYF. The CDR3 nucleotides read TGCAGTGCCCCCAGGGTAGGGACCCAGTACTTC.

Ten or more counts support this clonotype. V gene TRBV5-1 combines with J gene TRBJ1-1; D is unresolved. V was clipped by 4 bases and J by 1 base, with 8 bases between them. This CDR3 region has 13 residues. CDR1 and CDR2 from the germline V gene are SGHRS and YFSETQ. CDR3 sequence reads: CASSNPTNTEAFF. The CDR3 nucleotides are TGCGCCAGCAGCAATCCCACGAACACTGAAGCTTTCTTT.

The chain recombines TRBV28 with TRBJ2-3, with D possibly TRBD1 on 6 matching bases. Trimming removed 6 bases from V and 3 bases from J, with 16 bases in between. From germline, CDR1 is MDHEN and CDR2 SYDVKM. This CDR3 has 15 amino acids. CDR3 DNA sequence: TGTGCCAGCAGCCCCTCAGGGGCCGCGACAGATACGCAGTATTTT. Its translation: CASSPSGAATDTQYF.

This clonotype was detected ten times or more. The V gene is TRBV10-2, the J gene TRBJ2-4; no definite D call. This CDR3 contains 14 residues. Trimming shortened V by 8 bases and J by 7 bases, and 18 bases separated the two germline ends. Germline V gives CDR1 WSHSY, CDR2 SAAADI. The CDR3 spells CASAGRPPPNIQYF. The CDR3 nucleotides are TGCGCCAGCGCAGGACGTCCCCCACCTAACATTCAGTACTTC.

This chain uses TRBV10-3 with TRBJ2-1; 9 nucleotides match TRBD2. The CDR3 extends over 13 amino acids. V lost 8 bases, J lost 7 bases, and 6 bases stayed unmatched. From germline, CDR1 is ENHRY and CDR2 SYGVKD. CDR3 protein: CAIGAGGTNEQFF. CDR3 nucleotide sequence: TGTGCCATCGGGGCGGGAGGGACGAATGAGCAGTTCTTC.

Many counts were recorded for this clonotype. This chain uses TRBV10-3 with TRBJ2-5; 9 bases are a match to TRBD2. The CDR3 consists of 14 residues. CDR1 is ENHRY, CDR2 SYGVKD, per germline. With 7 bases clipped from V and 0 bases from J, the junction kept 3 bases outside the gene matches. This CDR3 is CAIKRLADQETQYF. The DNA for the CDR3 is TGTGCCATCAAGCGACTAGCGGACCAAGAGACCCAGTACTTC.

This clonotype was counted many times. The CDR3, as DNA: TGTGCCAGCAGCGTCGACAGGGTCGGTGAAAAACTGTTTTTT. Translation gives CASSVDRVGEKLFF. The V call is TRBV7-2, the J call TRBJ1-4, with TRBD1 matching 7 bases. The J segment lost 7 bases and the V segment lost 5 bases, leaving 7 bases of the junction unmatched. This CDR3 comprises 14 residues. Looked up from germline, CDR1 is SGHTA and CDR2 is FQGNSA.

The chain carries TRBV25-1 and TRBJ1-2; D is uncertain. The CDR3 runs to 11 residues. The germline V and J ends were trimmed by 1 base and 4 bases, with 1 base remaining between them. CDR1 and CDR2 from the germline V gene are MGHDK and SYGVNS. The CDR3 nucleotides are TGTGCCAGCAGTGAATTCTATGGCTACACCTTC. Translation gives CASSEFYGYTF.

At least ten counts were recorded for this clonotype. The CDR3 here is CASSWAEAYEQYF. For the CDR3, the DNA is TGCGCCAGCAGCTGGGCGGAAGCCTACGAGCAGTACTTC. The chain joins TRBV5-1 to TRBJ2-7, with D unclear. V shed 3 bases and J shed 2 bases, with 9 bases lying between them. The CDR3 is 13 amino acids. CDR1 and CDR2 (germline): SGHRS, YFSETQ.

The chain recombines TRBV3-1 with TRBJ1-2; 7 bases map to TRBD1. CDR1 is LGHDT, CDR2 YNNKEL, per germline (reference sequence). The CDR3 runs 14 residues. V dropped 4 bases and J dropped 3; count of bases not matched to a gene: 5. The CDR3 bases are TGTGCCAGCAGCCTAGGGACAGCGGACTATGGCTACACCTTC. It encodes CASSLGTADYGYTF.

This clonotype was seen ten or more times. This rearrangement joins TRBV5-1 to TRBJ2-5; D is uncertain. V lost 1 base, J lost 2 bases, and 9 bases lay in between. The CDR3 has 14 residues. Germline CDR1 SGHRS, CDR2 YFSETQ. The CDR3 loop reads CASSLYVDQETQYF. CDR3 sequence (DNA): TGCGCCAGCAGCTTGTACGTGGATCAAGAGACCCAGTACTTC.

Points on this clonotype: In this CDR3 the conserved last residue, phenylalanine or tryptophan, is missing, so a read error is likely. This chain uses TRBV20-1 with TRBJ2-1, with 8 nucleotides matching TRBD1. V shed 2 bases, J shed 4 bases, and the junction held 4 bases outside the gene matches. From germline, CDR1 is DFQATT and CDR2 SNEGSKA (reference sequence). The CDR3 consists of 14 residues. Here the CDR3 DNA reads TGCAGTGCTAGACCTGGACAGGGTTACAATGAGCAGTTCTCC. Protein product: CSARPGQGYNEQFS.

The chain has TRBV5-1 and TRBJ2-2; D is possibly TRBD2 (5 bases). This CDR3 region has 14 residues. V lost 7 bases and J lost 6, with 16 bases in between. Germline values: CDR1 SGHRS, CDR2 YFSETQ. The CDR3 region has the DNA TGCGCCAGCTGCCCGCCGGGAAGGGCCGGGGAGCTGTTTTTT. It encodes CASCPPGRAGELFF.

This clonotype was picked up many times. V and J are TRBV10-3 and TRBJ2-5; the D call may be TRBD1 or TRBD2 (5 bases each). This CDR3 spans 13 amino acids. Looked up from germline, CDR1 is ENHRY and CDR2 is SYGVKD. V lost 6 bases, J lost 5 bases, and 13 bases lay in between. The CDR3 nucleotides are TGTGCCATCAGCTCCGGGACGGGGGAGACCCAGTACTTC. It codes for CAISSGTGETQYF.

This clonotype was seen ten or more times. The V and J genes are TRBV5-5 and TRBJ2-3, with D perhaps matching TRBD2 (7 bases). V lost 4 bases and J 4 bases, leaving 19 bases between the germline ends. The CDR3 loop spans 16 amino acids. Germline V gene data show CDR1 as SGHKS and CDR2 as YYEKEE (reference sequence). The CDR3 DNA follows: TGTGCCAGCAGCCCGGGAGAGTTAGGGGGGGCAGATACGCAGTATTTT. Its translation is CASSPGELGGADTQYF.

There are many counts of this clonotype. The chain has TRBV20-1 and TRBJ2-3; the D is unclear. V lost 0 bases to trimming and J lost 5 bases, with 3 bases between them. Per the germline V gene, CDR1 is DFQATT and CDR2 is SNEGSKA (reference sequence). The CDR3 runs 11 residues. The CDR3 bases are TGCAGTGCTAGAGAGGTAGATACGCAGTATTTT. Amino acid sequence: CSAREVDTQYF.

Ten or more counts support this clonotype. The chain couples TRBV5-1 to TRBJ2-7; 9 bases fit TRBD2. The CDR3 length is 14 residues. Trimming removed 7 bases from V and 1 base from J; junction bases left unmatched: 6. Germline CDR1 SGHRS, CDR2 YFSETQ. This CDR3 is CASRYSGGSYEQYF. The DNA of the CDR3 is TGCGCCAGCCGCTATAGCGGGGGTTCCTACGAGCAGTACTTC.